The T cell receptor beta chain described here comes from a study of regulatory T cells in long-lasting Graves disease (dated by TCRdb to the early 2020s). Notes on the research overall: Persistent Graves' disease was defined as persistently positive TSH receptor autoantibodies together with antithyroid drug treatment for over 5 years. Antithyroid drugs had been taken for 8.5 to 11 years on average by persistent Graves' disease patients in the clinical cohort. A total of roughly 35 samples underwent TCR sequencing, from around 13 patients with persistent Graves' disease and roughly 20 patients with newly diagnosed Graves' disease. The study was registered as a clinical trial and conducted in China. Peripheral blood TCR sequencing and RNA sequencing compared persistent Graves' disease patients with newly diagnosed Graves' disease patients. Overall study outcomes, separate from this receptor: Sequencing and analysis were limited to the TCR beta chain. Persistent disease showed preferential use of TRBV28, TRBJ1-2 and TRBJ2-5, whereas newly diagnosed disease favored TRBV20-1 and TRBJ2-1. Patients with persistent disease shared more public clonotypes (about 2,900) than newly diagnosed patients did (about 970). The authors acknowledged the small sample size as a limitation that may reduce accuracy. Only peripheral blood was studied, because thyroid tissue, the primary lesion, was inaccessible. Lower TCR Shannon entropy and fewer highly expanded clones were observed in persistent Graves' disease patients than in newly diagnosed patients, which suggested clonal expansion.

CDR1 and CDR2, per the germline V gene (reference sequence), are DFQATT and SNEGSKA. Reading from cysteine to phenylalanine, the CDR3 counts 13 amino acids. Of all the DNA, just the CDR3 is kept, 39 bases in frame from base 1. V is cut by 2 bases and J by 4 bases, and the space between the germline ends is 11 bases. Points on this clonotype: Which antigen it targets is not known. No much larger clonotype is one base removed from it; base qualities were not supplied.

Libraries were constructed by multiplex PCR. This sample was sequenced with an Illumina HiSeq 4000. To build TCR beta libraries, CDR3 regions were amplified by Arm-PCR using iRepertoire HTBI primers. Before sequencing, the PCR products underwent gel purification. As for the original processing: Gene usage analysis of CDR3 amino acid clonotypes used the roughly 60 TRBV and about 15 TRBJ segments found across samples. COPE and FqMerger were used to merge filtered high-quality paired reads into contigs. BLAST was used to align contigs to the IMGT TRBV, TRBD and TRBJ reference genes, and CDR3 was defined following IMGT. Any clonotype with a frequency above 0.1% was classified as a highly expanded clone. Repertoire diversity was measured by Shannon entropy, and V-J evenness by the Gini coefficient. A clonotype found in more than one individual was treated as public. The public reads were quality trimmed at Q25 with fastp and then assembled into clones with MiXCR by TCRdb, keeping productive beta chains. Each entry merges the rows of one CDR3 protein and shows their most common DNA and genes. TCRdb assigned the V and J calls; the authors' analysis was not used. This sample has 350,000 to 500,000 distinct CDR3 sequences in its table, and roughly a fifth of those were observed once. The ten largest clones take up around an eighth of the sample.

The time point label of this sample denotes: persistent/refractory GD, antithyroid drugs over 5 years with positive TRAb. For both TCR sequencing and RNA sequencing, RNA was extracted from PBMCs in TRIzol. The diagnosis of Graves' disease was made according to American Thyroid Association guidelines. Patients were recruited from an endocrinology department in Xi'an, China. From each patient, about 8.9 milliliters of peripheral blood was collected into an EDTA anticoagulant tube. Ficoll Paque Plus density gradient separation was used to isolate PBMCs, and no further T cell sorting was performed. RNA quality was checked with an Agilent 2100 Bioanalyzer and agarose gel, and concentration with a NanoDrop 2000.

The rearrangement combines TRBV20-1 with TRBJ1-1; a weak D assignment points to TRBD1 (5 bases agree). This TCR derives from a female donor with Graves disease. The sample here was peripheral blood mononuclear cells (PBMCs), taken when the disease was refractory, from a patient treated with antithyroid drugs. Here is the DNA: TGCAGTGCTAGATCGGGGGGTGCCACTGAAGCTTTCTTT. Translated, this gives CSARSGGATEAFF.